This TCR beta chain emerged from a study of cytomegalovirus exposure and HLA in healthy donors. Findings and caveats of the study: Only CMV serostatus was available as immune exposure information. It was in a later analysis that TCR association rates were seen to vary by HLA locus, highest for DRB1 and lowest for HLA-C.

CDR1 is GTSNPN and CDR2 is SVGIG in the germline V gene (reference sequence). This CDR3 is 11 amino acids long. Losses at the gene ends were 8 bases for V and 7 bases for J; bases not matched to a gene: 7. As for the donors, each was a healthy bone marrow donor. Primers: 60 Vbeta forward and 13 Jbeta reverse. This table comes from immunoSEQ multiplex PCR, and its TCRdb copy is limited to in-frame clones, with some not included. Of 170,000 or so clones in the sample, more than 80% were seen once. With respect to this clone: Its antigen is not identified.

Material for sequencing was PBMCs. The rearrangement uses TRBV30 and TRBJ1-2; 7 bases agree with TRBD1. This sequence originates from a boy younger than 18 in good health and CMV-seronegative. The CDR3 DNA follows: TGTGCCCATGACAGGGCGGGTGGCTACACCTTC. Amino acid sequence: CAHDRAGGYTF. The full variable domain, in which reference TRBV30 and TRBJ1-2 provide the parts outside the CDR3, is SQTIHQWPATLVQPVGSPLSLECTVEGTSNPNLYWYRQAAGRGLQLLFYSVGIGQISSEVPQNLSASRPQDRQFILSSKKLLLSDSGFYLCAHDRAGGYTFGSGTRLTVV.